This T cell receptor beta chain was obtained from a study of shared clonotypes between healthy human individuals. As to this clone: Its antigen is unidentified.

Data came from immunoSEQ multiplex PCR; TCRdb stores just in-frame clones and leaves some out. Here the sample spans 2 million to 2.5 million clones, approximately 94% being singletons. Findings and caveats of the study: Collection of samples was limited to blood; tissue repertoires likely differ. Clonotype sharing across donors was expected to vary with sequencing depth. Non-shared clonotypes had lower generation probabilities than those shared by all four donors.

There are 15 residues in the CDR3. CDR1 is MGHRA, CDR2 YSYEKL, per germline. The germline V and J ends were trimmed by 1 base and 5 bases, with 15 bases remaining between them. Splitting of CD4+ cells produced CD45RA+ naive and CD45RA-negative memory subsets. The source is a man in his late teens or twenties in good health. Sequencing was performed on naive CD4+ T cells sorted from blood. Subset of the sample: CD45RA+ positively selected. The chain employs TRBV4-1 and TRBJ2-7; D unclear. The CDR3 reads CASSQGRSSVDEQYF. CDR3 in DNA: TGCGCCAGCAGCCAAGGGCGATCCTCGGTCGACGAGCAGTACTTC.